The following is a TCR beta chain sequence with its context. Its antigen is unknown. The donors were members of the validation cohort comprising about 130 subjects, separate from the roughly 680-subject first cohort. Using immunoSEQ multiplex PCR, the repertoire was profiled, and TCRdb retains in-frame clones only, with some absent. The data contain around 130,000 clones, 89% of them singletons. The sample belongs to a study of cytomegalovirus exposure and HLA in healthy donors. Overall study findings and caveats: Through in vitro validation, a few CMV-associated chains were shown to be specific for CMV antigens. The classifier was said to identify cytomegalovirus status with high specificity and sensitivity. The study recorded fewer than 200 TCR beta chains that were cytomegalovirus-associated.

There are 16 residues in the CDR3. V lost 1 base and J lost 5; bases outside the gene matches: 10. From germline, CDR1 is LGHNA and CDR2 YNFKEQ. This clonotype was sampled from a man in his thirties or forties in good health and CMV-seronegative. The sample comprised PBMCs. The chain joins TRBV4-2 to TRBJ2-5, with TRBD1 matching 7 bases. DNA for the CDR3: TGTGCCAGCAGCCAAGGAAGACAGGGCCAGTGGGAGACCCAGTACTTC. This encodes CASSQGRQGQWETQYF.